The 8 T cell receptor beta chains below all came from one sample that was sequenced in a study of control samples from healthy donors and cancer patients. Clones were sequenced by immunoSEQ multiplex PCR, and TCRdb holds only the in-frame ones, with some missing. The table lists some 120,000 clones, 80% to 90% of them singletons, with 1.1% in the top ten. Source material: PBMCs. The receptor source for this set is a woman between 45 and 65 years old with colorectal cancer.

This clone has more than one count but fewer than ten. V gene TRBV19 combines with J gene TRBJ1-5; D is possibly TRBD1 (6 bases). Looked up from germline, CDR1 is LNHDA and CDR2 is SQIVND (reference sequence). The germline V and J ends were trimmed by 6 bases and 6 bases, with 18 bases remaining between them. This CDR3 contains 15 residues. CDR3 bases: TGTGCCAGTAGGATCACTACAGGGATTCGTCAGCCCCAGCATTTT. It is translated as CASRITTGIRQPQHF.

The chain joins TRBV7-8 to TRBJ2-5; D tentatively reads TRBD1 or TRBD2 (5 bases each). The CDR3 has 14 amino acids. V was cut by 5 bases and J by 4 bases, with 14 bases left in between. Per germline, CDR1 SGHVS and CDR2 FQNEAQ. DNA for the CDR3: TGTGCCAGCAGCCTCCGGGGCGCGGGAGAGACCCAGTACTTC. Amino acid sequence: CASSLRGAGETQYF.

The V call is TRBV19, the J call TRBJ2-2; D is tentatively TRBD1 or TRBD2 (5 bases each). Germline V gene data show CDR1 as LNHDA and CDR2 as SQIVND (reference sequence). The CDR3 totals 16 residues. V lost 3 bases and J 2 bases, leaving 13 bases between the germline ends. The CDR3 bases are TGTGCCAGTAGTATTCACGGGACCCTTAACACCGGGGAGCTGTTTTTT. Its protein product is CASSIHGTLNTGELFF.

The chain has TRBV9 and TRBJ2-3; TRBD1 matches at 10 bases. The V gene end was trimmed by 0 bases and the J gene end by 2 bases; junction bases not matched to a gene: 9. This CDR3 comprises 18 residues. Germline V gene sequence: CDR1 SGDLS, CDR2 YYNGEE. The CDR3 region is CASSVGDRGELYTDTQYF. CDR3 DNA sequence: TGTGCCAGCAGCGTAGGGGACAGGGGTGAACTCTACACAGATACGCAGTATTTT.

This chain uses TRBV9 with TRBJ2-1; D remains unclear. The V and J ends lost 1 base and 0 bases respectively, with 11 bases between them. CDR3 length equals 16 residues. CDR1 SGDLS and CDR2 YYNGEE come from the germline V gene. The CDR3 DNA reads TGTGCCAGCAGCGTATACTCCTCGAGCTCCTACAATGAGCAGTTCTTC. This encodes CASSVYSSSSYNEQFF.

V usage is TRBV27 and J usage is TRBJ2-1; 7 nucleotides line up with TRBD1. The V and J ends lost 0 bases and 10 bases, in that order; junction bases with no gene match: 9. Germline-derived CDR1 and CDR2 are MNHEY and SMNVEV (reference sequence). The CDR3 is made up of 15 amino acids. Here the CDR3 reads CASSLSTGVLNEQFF. The DNA for the CDR3 is TGTGCCAGCAGTTTATCAACAGGGGTTTTGAACGAGCAGTTCTTC.

This clone was observed once. The chain uses TRBV5-4 and TRBJ2-1, with TRBD2 matching 10 bases. CDR1 and CDR2 (germline): SGHNT, YYREEE (reference sequence). The CDR3 has 15 amino acids. Unmatched junction bases numbered 8, after V lost 3 bases and J lost 8 bases. The CDR3, as DNA: TGTGCCAGCAGCTCAACAGCGGGGGGGGTCCATGAGCAGTTCTTC. This codes for CASSSTAGGVHEQFF.

The chain uses TRBV29-1 and TRBJ1-5; D unresolved. V lost 2 bases, J lost 3 bases, and 8 bases lay in between. Germline-derived CDR1 and CDR2 are SQVTM and ANQGSEA. The CDR3 loop spans 13 amino acids. The chain's CDR3 is CSVENGPNQPQHF. In nucleotides, the CDR3 is TGCAGCGTTGAAAATGGGCCCAATCAGCCCCAGCATTTT.